These 29 T cell receptor beta chains were sequenced from one sample in a study of shared clonotypes between healthy human individuals. Sequenced by immunoSEQ multiplex PCR; TCRdb stores in-frame clones only, minus some. Of 2 million to 2.5 million clones in the sample, around 90% were seen once. Material for sequencing was naive CD4+ T cells from PBMCs. Described subset: CD45RA+ positively selected. The source is a man between 18 and 35 years old in good health. Some clones in this sample may be carry-over from other donors' samples.

In nucleotides, the CDR3 is TGCGCCAGCAGCTTCAGGGTCTCGGAGAACACTGAAGCTTTCTTT. Its translation is CASSFRVSENTEAFF. The chain has TRBV5-1 and TRBJ1-1, with D possibly being TRBD1 (5 bases). V lost 2 bases and J 1 base, leaving 12 bases between the germline ends. The CDR3 totals 15 residues. The germline CDR1 and CDR2 sequences are SGHRS and YFSETQ.

CDR3: CAWSAPGVYEQYF. DNA for the CDR3: TGTGCCTGGAGTGCGCCAGGGGTCTACGAGCAGTACTTC. The chain combines TRBV30 with TRBJ2-7; a possible D gene is TRBD1 (6 bases). Germline CDR1 GTSNPN, CDR2 SVGIG (reference sequence). The CDR3 is made up of 13 amino acids. The germline V and J ends were trimmed by 1 base and 3 bases, with 10 bases remaining between them.

The gene calls are TRBV5-6 and TRBJ1-4; D gene unclear. Trimming left V 4 bases short and J 4 bases short, with 17 bases between. Germline loops: CDR1 SGHDT, CDR2 YYEEEE. This CDR3 contains 16 residues. The CDR3 here is CASSPSPGGYNEKLFF. The CDR3 DNA reads TGTGCCAGCAGCCCCTCCCCAGGCGGATATAATGAAAAACTGTTTTTT.

This clone has only one observation. The chain has TRBV19 and TRBJ2-1, with 8 bases lining up with TRBD2. Looked up from germline, CDR1 is LNHDA and CDR2 is SQIVND (reference sequence). J lost 0 bases, V lost 4 bases, and 2 bases had no gene match. This CDR3 region has 15 residues. The DNA for the CDR3 is TGTGCCAGTAGTACCGGGAGGGCCTCCTACAATGAGCAGTTCTTC. This encodes CASSTGRASYNEQFF.

The chain uses TRBV7-2 and TRBJ2-7; D remains unclear. Germline CDR1 reads SGHTA; CDR2 reads FQGNSA. The V end lost 5 bases, the J end lost 2 bases, and 16 bases lay between the germline ends. This CDR3 has 15 residues. The CDR3 here is CASSTLADWTYEQYF. CDR3 sequence (DNA): TGTGCCAGCAGCACCTTAGCAGACTGGACCTACGAGCAGTACTTC.

This chain joins TRBV4-3 and TRBJ2-1; 10 nucleotides match TRBD2. The trim removed 1 base at V and 7 bases at J, leaving 10 bases unmatched. This CDR3 comprises 17 residues. Germline-derived CDR1 and CDR2 are LGHNA and YSLEER. This chain's CDR3 is CASSQVRASGSTNEQFF. The CDR3 DNA reads TGCGCCAGCAGCCAAGTGCGAGCTAGCGGGAGCACGAATGAGCAGTTCTTC.

The genes are TRBV2 and TRBJ2-1, with 10 bases lining up with TRBD2. CDR3 length equals 14 residues. Germline V gene lookup returns CDR1 SNHLY and CDR2 FYNNEI. With V trimmed by 9 bases and J by 10 bases, 12 bases remained unmatched. CDR3 sequence (DNA): TGTGCCAGTTGCGGGACTAGCGTTTTGGGAGAGCAGTTCTTC. Protein sequence: CASCGTSVLGEQFF. The full variable domain, its missing parts supplied by reference TRBV2 and TRBJ2-1, is EPEVTQTPSHQVTQMGQEVILRCVPISNHLYFYWYRQILGQKVEFLVSFYNNEISEKSEIFDDQFSVERPDGSNFTLKIRSTKLEDSAMYFCASCGTSVLGEQFFGPGTRLTVL.

V gene TRBV28 combines with J gene TRBJ1-2; 11 bases agree with TRBD1. The CDR3 has 15 residues. Germline trimming cut 5 bases from V and 2 bases from J; bases unmatched to any gene: 4. Looked up from germline, CDR1 is MDHEN and CDR2 is SYDVKM. CDR3 sequence (DNA): TGTGCCAGCAGTCTAGGGGACAGGGGGAACTATGGCTACACCTTC. Amino acids: CASSLGDRGNYGYTF.

In its sample, this clone was seen a few times. J is TRBJ1-1 and V is TRBV29-1; no firm D call. CDR3 length equals 12 residues. CDR1 is SQVTM and CDR2 is ANQGSEA in the germline V gene. V shed 7 bases and J shed 0 bases, with 9 bases lying between them. As DNA, the CDR3 is TGCAGCGGACGAGGGCTGAACACTGAAGCTTTCTTT. Translated, it gives CSGRGLNTEAFF.

About this clone itself: The same CDR3 can be traced to other DNA sequences in this sample. CDR3 sequence (DNA): TGTGCCTGGAGTGGGGACAGGGGCTACGAGCAGTACTTC. It specifies CAWSGDRGYEQYF. The chain is built from TRBV30 and TRBJ2-7; TRBD1 matches at 10 bases. Trimming cost V 1 base and J 3 bases; bases outside gene matches: 0. CDR3 size: 13 residues. CDR1 and CDR2 (germline): GTSNPN, SVGIG (reference sequence). The whole variable domain, remainder taken from reference TRBV30 and TRBJ2-7, is SQTIHQWPATLVQPVGSPLSLECTVEGTSNPNLYWYRQAAGRGLQLLFYSVGIGQISSEVPQNLSASRPQDRQFILSSKKLLLSDSGFYLCAWSGDRGYEQYFGPGTRLTVT.

The V call is TRBV6-6, the J call TRBJ2-5; 8 bases are shared with TRBD1. The DNA end lines up better with TRBJ2-7; the J call may be wrong. The CDR3 contains 14 residues. The germline CDR1 and CDR2 sequences are MNHNY and SVGAGI (reference sequence). The CDR3 here is CASRPGTGTYEQYF. The DNA of the CDR3 is TGTGCCAGCAGGCCCGGGACAGGAACCTACGAGCAGTACTTC.

The chain is built from TRBV18 and TRBJ1-5; D gene unclear. Germline values: CDR1 KGHSH, CDR2 LQKENI. This CDR3 contains 15 residues. The V and J ends lost 3 bases and 0 bases respectively, with 9 bases between them. CDR3 in amino acids: CASSPGRDSNQPQHF. The DNA for the CDR3 is TGTGCCAGCTCACCGGGGAGGGATAGCAATCAGCCCCAGCATTTT.

The rearrangement links TRBV10-3 to TRBJ2-2; D ambiguous. The V end lost 3 bases, the J end lost 6 bases, and 5 bases lay between the germline ends. The CDR3 is 12 amino acids. CDR1 and CDR2 (germline): ENHRY, SYGVKD. CDR3 residues: CAISDGAGELFF. CDR3 DNA: TGTGCCATCAGTGATGGAGCCGGGGAGCTGTTTTTT.

The CDR3 loop reads CASSDRVPETQYF. CDR3 DNA: TGCGCCAGCAGCGACAGGGTTCCCGAGACCCAGTACTTC. The chain combines TRBV5-1 with TRBJ2-5, with 7 bases matching TRBD1. V lost 4 bases, J lost 5 bases, and 5 bases stayed unmatched. The CDR3 contains 13 residues. Germline values: CDR1 SGHRS, CDR2 YFSETQ. Full variable domain (outside the CDR3, taken from reference TRBV5-1 and TRBJ2-5): KAGVTQTPRYLIKTRGQQVTLSCSPISGHRSVSWYQQTPGQGLQFLFEYFSETQRNKGNFPGRFSGRQFSNSRSEMNVSTLELGDSALYLCASSDRVPETQYFGPGTRLLVL.

This clone was seen a handful of times. The CDR3 nucleotides read TGCAGCGTAGCAAGGCTGAGTGAAGCTTTCTTT. It is translated as CSVARLSEAFF. The rearrangement links TRBV29-1 to TRBJ1-1; D is unclear. Trimming removed 6 bases at V and 7 bases at J, with 12 bases between. This CDR3 region has 11 residues. CDR1 and CDR2 (germline): SQVTM, ANQGSEA. The full variable domain, in which reference TRBV29-1 and TRBJ1-1 provide the parts outside the CDR3, is SAVISQKPSRDICQRGTSLTIQCQVDSQVTMMFWYRQQPGQSLTLIATANQGSEATYESGFVIDKFPISRPNLTFSTLTVSNMSPEDSSIYLCSVARLSEAFFGQGTRLTVV.

This sequence joins TRBV11-2 and TRBJ2-1; 13 positions agree with TRBD2. Germline V gene data show CDR1 as SGHAT and CDR2 as FQNNGV. CDR3 length equals 15 residues. The ends lost 3 bases at V and 6 bases at J; junction bases unmatched: 2. For the CDR3, the DNA is TGTGCCAGCAGCTTCGGGACTAGCGGGATCAATGAGCAGTTCTTC. The encoded protein is CASSFGTSGINEQFF.

This rearrangement joins TRBV19 to TRBJ1-3, with a weak D call TRBD1 (6 bases). Trimming took off 7 bases at V and 4 bases at J, with 11 bases between the two ends. The CDR3 runs 13 residues. Germline loops: CDR1 LNHDA, CDR2 SQIVND (reference sequence). The CDR3 here is CASNRDGGNTIYF. The DNA for the CDR3 is TGTGCCAGTAACAGGGACGGCGGAAACACCATATATTTT.

The J gene is TRBJ2-1, the V gene TRBV2, with D unclear. CDR1 and CDR2 from the germline V gene are SNHLY and FYNNEI. Trimming removed 6 bases from V and 2 bases from J, with 11 bases in between. The CDR3 length is 14 residues. The CDR3 loop is CASSPETAYNEQFF. The DNA of the CDR3 is TGTGCCAGCAGCCCCGAAACAGCCTACAATGAGCAGTTCTTC.

The rearrangement links TRBV5-4 to TRBJ2-7; D is ambiguous. The CDR3 runs 14 residues. Germline V gene sequence: CDR1 SGHNT, CDR2 YYREEE (reference sequence). Trimming stripped 7 bases from V and 0 bases from J, with 14 bases between. CDR3: CASGVVGSSYEQYF. The DNA of the CDR3 is TGTGCCAGCGGGGTCGTGGGCTCCTCCTACGAGCAGTACTTC.

The V and J genes are TRBV19 and TRBJ1-2; D is uncertain. This CDR3 spans 16 amino acids. Trimming left V 3 bases short and J 4 bases short, with 18 bases between. Germline CDR1 reads LNHDA; CDR2 reads SQIVND (reference sequence). The CDR3 loop is CASSMDRAIESYGYTF. The CDR3 nucleotides are TGTGCCAGTAGTATGGACCGGGCAATCGAGAGCTATGGCTACACCTTC.

The chain employs TRBV21-1 and TRBJ1-5; the D segment call TRBD1 is taken from the table without a DNA check. TRBV21-1 is designated a pseudogene. The CDR3 length is 15 residues. Here the CDR3 DNA reads TGTGCCAGCAGCAAAAGGGACAGGTGCAATCAGCCCCAGCATTTT. Residues: CASSKRDRCNQPQHF.

The chain employs TRBV6-6 and TRBJ2-4; the D is unclear. There are 14 residues in the CDR3. The germline V gene encodes CDR1 MNHNY and CDR2 SVGAGI (reference sequence). V was trimmed by 8 bases and J by 5 bases, leaving 16 bases between them. The CDR3 DNA follows: TGTGCCAGCCAGCAGTTCCCTTTTCAAAACATTCAGTACTTC. Its translation: CASQQFPFQNIQYF.

This clone has just one count. The chain is built from TRBV5-4 and TRBJ1-2; tentatively, D is TRBD1 (5 bases). V shed 6 bases and J shed 8 bases, with 14 bases lying between them. Germline V gene lookup returns CDR1 SGHNT and CDR2 YYREEE (reference sequence). The CDR3 contains 12 residues. CDR3 loop: CASIGQGSGYTF. CDR3 sequence (DNA): TGTGCCAGCATTGGTCAGGGTTCCGGCTACACCTTC. The full variable domain, in which reference TRBV5-4 and TRBJ1-2 provide the parts outside the CDR3, is ETGVTQSPTHLIKTRGQQVTLRCSSQSGHNTVSWYQQALGQGPQFIFQYYREEENGRGNFPPRFSGLQFPNYSSELNVNALELDDSALYLCASIGQGSGYTFGSGTRLTVV.

The V call is TRBV10-3, the J call TRBJ1-5, with a weak D call TRBD1 (6 bases). The CDR3 is 14 amino acids. V was pared by 6 bases and J by 5 bases, with 14 bases between. Germline CDR1 and CDR2: ENHRY and SYGVKD. CDR3 bases: TGTGCCATCAGCCAAGTCGGGGGGCATCAGCCCCAGCATTTT. It yields the protein CAISQVGGHQPQHF.

CDR3 amino acids: CATSRDQGVGAFF. The CDR3 nucleotides are TGTGCCACCAGCAGAGACCAGGGGGTTGGGGCTTTCTTT. The chain uses TRBV15 and TRBJ1-1, with 7 bases fitting TRBD1. The CDR3 spans 13 residues. The junction had 6 bases not matched to a gene; V was cut back by 0 bases and J by 11 bases. Germline loops: CDR1 LNHNV, CDR2 YYDKDF (reference sequence).

The V gene is TRBV5-1, the J gene TRBJ1-4; unclear D gene. Germline loops: CDR1 SGHRS, CDR2 YFSETQ. V lost 0 bases, J lost 8 bases, and 8 bases lay in between. This CDR3 region has 13 residues. The CDR3 here is CASSLGSDEKLFF. The CDR3 nucleotides are TGCGCCAGCAGCTTGGGTTCGGACGAAAAACTGTTTTTT.

Concerning this clone itself: This specimen includes other DNA sequences encoding the same CDR3. This chain connects TRBV18 to TRBJ2-2; D perhaps matches TRBD1 (5 bases). Germline-derived CDR1 and CDR2 are KGHSH and LQKENI. CDR3 size: 14 residues. V gave up 3 bases and J gave up 0 bases, with 5 bases separating them. The CDR3 spells CASSPTANTGELFF. The CDR3 DNA reads as TGTGCCAGCTCACCGACAGCGAACACCGGGGAGCTGTTTTTT.

V is TRBV7-9 and J is TRBJ2-3; D call uncertain. V dropped 2 bases and J dropped 4 bases, with 4 bases sitting between them. The CDR3 is 12 residues long. Germline V gene data show CDR1 as SEHNR and CDR2 as FQNEAQ (reference sequence). In DNA, the CDR3 is TGTGCCAGCAGCTTAAGTCCAGATACGCAGTATTTT. Residues: CASSLSPDTQYF.

The rearrangement uses TRBV6-6 and TRBJ1-1; TRBD1 is a possible D gene (5 bases). The V end was cut by 2 bases, the J end by 7 bases, with 14 bases between. The germline gives CDR1 MNHNY, CDR2 SVGAGI (reference sequence). This CDR3 contains 14 residues. The CDR3 region is CASSYQGPDGEAFF. The CDR3 DNA reads TGTGCCAGCAGTTACCAGGGCCCTGATGGTGAAGCTTTCTTT.